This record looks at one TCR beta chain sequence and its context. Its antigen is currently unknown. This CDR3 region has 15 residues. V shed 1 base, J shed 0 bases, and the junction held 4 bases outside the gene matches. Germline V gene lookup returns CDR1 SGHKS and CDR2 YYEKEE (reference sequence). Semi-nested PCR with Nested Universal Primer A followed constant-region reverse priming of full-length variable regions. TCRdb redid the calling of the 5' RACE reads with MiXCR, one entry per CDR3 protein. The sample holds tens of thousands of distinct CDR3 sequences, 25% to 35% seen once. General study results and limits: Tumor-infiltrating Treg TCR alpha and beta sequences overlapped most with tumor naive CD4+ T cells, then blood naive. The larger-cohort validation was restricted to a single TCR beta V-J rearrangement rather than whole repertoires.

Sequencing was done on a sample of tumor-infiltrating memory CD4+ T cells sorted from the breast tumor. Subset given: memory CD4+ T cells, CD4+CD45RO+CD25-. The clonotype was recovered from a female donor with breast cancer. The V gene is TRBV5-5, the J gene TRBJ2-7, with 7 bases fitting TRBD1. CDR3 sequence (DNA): TGTGCCAGCAGCTTGATGGGACAGTCCTCCTACGAGCAGTACTTC. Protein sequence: CASSLMGQSSYEQYF.